This T cell receptor beta chain was sequenced in a study of chemoradiotherapy in HPV16-positive cancers. Points from the study as a whole: For HPV16-positive patients, expanding HPV-responsive T cells associated with longer recurrence-free survival. Candidate HPV-specific clones and E7-related TCR motifs grew in tumor during treatment. Functional assays defining HPV-specific T cells used only a couple of HPV16-positive patients.

Details on this clone: Its antigen is unknown.

Repertoires were generated with immunoSEQ multiplex PCR, while TCRdb's copy carries only in-frame clones and drops some. The sample lists over 9,000 clones, roughly 75% occurring once. Germline CDR1 and CDR2: KGHSH and LQKENI. CDR3 size: 17 residues. V shed 3 bases and J shed 0 bases, with 14 bases lying between them. Sequences were derived from tumor tissue, sampled from a patient who underwent chemoradiotherapy. The V call is TRBV18, the J call TRBJ1-4; TRBD1 is a possible D gene (6 bases). The source is a human donor with HPV-associated anogenital cancer. The CDR3 DNA is TGTGCCAGCTCACCCGACAGGAATAGCGCAACTAATGAAAAACTGTTTTTT. This codes for CASSPDRNSATNEKLFF.